What follows are 16 T cell receptor beta chains derived from one specimen sequenced in a study of blood T cell repertoires in COVID-19. The protocol was immunoSEQ multiplex PCR, while the TCRdb copy is restricted to in-frame clones and leaves out a portion. The data show 200,000 or so clones, more than 70% seen once. The source material was peripheral blood. The source of these receptors is a woman aged 40 to 50 who had recovered from COVID-19.

In its sample, this clone was seen once. The gene calls are TRBV19 and TRBJ1-5; TRBD1 matches at 8 bases. CDR1 is LNHDA and CDR2 is SQIVND in the germline V gene (reference sequence). V dropped 5 bases and J dropped 0; count of bases not matched to a gene: 9. CDR3 length: 17 amino acids. The CDR3: CASSWDRPDYSNQPQHF. CDR3 in DNA: TGTGCCAGTAGTTGGGACAGGCCAGATTATAGCAATCAGCCCCAGCATTTT.

This chain joins TRBV19 and TRBJ1-4; 9 bases fit TRBD1. Germline V gene lookup returns CDR1 LNHDA and CDR2 SQIVND (reference sequence). This CDR3 is 15 amino acids long. The J segment lost 5 bases and the V segment lost 3 bases, leaving 4 bases of the junction unmatched. The CDR3 DNA is TGTGCCAGTAGTATCCGGACAGGGGCGAATGAAAAACTGTTTTTT. Protein: CASSIRTGANEKLFF.

The chain carries TRBV6-6 and TRBJ1-3; 7 bases align to TRBD1. CDR3 length equals 16 residues. The germline V gene encodes CDR1 MNHNY and CDR2 SVGAGI (reference sequence). After removal of 5 bases from V and 0 bases from J, the junction contained 7 bases not matched to a gene. CDR3 residues: CASSRRQGHSGNTIYF. CDR3 sequence (DNA): TGTGCCAGCAGTCGACGACAGGGTCACTCTGGAAACACCATATATTTT.

The rearrangement joins TRBV2 to TRBJ1-4, with D unclear. With 9 bases removed from V and 4 bases from J, the gap between germline ends came to 18 bases. This CDR3 spans 15 amino acids. Per the germline V gene, CDR1 is SNHLY and CDR2 is FYNNEI. Here the CDR3 DNA reads TGTGCCAGTCTCTCGAGGAGGGCATATAATGAAAAACTGTTTTTT. It specifies CASLSRRAYNEKLFF. The variable domain in full, with the rest retrieved from reference TRBV2 and TRBJ1-4, is EPEVTQTPSHQVTQMGQEVILRCVPISNHLYFYWYRQILGQKVEFLVSFYNNEISEKSEIFDDQFSVERPDGSNFTLKIRSTKLEDSAMYFCASLSRRAYNEKLFFGSGTQLSVL.

The chain links TRBV29-1 to TRBJ1-2, with 8 bases identical to TRBD1. CDR3 length: 12 residues. With V trimmed by 6 bases and J by 4 bases, 4 bases remained unmatched. CDR1 is SQVTM and CDR2 is ANQGSEA in the germline V gene. The CDR3 sequence is CSVRQGSYGYTF. DNA for the CDR3: TGCAGCGTCAGACAGGGGAGCTATGGCTACACCTTC.

The rearrangement joins TRBV5-1 to TRBJ2-2; 13 nucleotides line up with TRBD2. Trimming cost V 4 bases and J 2 bases; bases outside gene matches: 11. The germline CDR1 and CDR2 sequences are SGHRS and YFSETQ. This CDR3 comprises 19 residues. In DNA form, the CDR3 reads TGCGCCAGCAGCCCAGCGGGACTAGCGGGATGGTCTAACACCGGGGAGCTGTTTTTT. Residues: CASSPAGLAGWSNTGELFF.

V is TRBV7-7 and J is TRBJ1-1; D may be TRBD1 (6 bases). CDR1 SSHAT and CDR2 FNYEAQ come from the germline V gene (reference sequence). The CDR3 covers 15 residues. With 5 bases removed from V and 0 bases from J, the gap between germline ends came to 13 bases. As DNA, the CDR3 is TGTGCCAGCAGCCCCTGGACAGAAATGAACACTGAAGCTTTCTTT. It is translated as CASSPWTEMNTEAFF.

This sequence joins TRBV18 and TRBJ2-2, with D possibly matching TRBD1 (6 bases). The CDR3 contains 16 residues. Between the trimmed V and J ends, which lost 1 base and 1 base, there was a span of 10 bases. Germline CDR1 reads KGHSH; CDR2 reads LQKENI. DNA of the CDR3: TGTGCCAGCTCACCACGGACAGACGTGAACACCGGGGAGCTGTTTTTT. The encoded protein is CASSPRTDVNTGELFF.

The rearrangement links TRBV27 to TRBJ2-5, with TRBD1 matching 7 bases. The ends lost 5 bases at V and 5 bases at J; junction bases unmatched: 8. CDR1 is MNHEY, CDR2 SMNVEV, per germline (reference sequence). The length of the CDR3 is 14 residues. The DNA for the CDR3 is TGTGCCAGCAGTCCGTGGGACAGACCCGAGACCCAGTACTTC. It codes for CASSPWDRPETQYF.

The chain is built from TRBV6-1 and TRBJ2-5; 10 nucleotides line up with TRBD2. V lost 1 base, J lost 2 bases, and 7 bases stayed unmatched. The CDR3 contains 17 residues. The germline V gene encodes CDR1 MNHNS and CDR2 SASEGT. CDR3 sequence reads: CASSEELAGAPQETQYF. CDR3 coding DNA: TGTGCCAGCAGTGAAGAGCTAGCGGGAGCCCCACAAGAGACCCAGTACTTC.

V is TRBV7-9 and J is TRBJ2-1; 8 positions agree with TRBD2. The V gene's germline CDR1 is SEHNR and CDR2 FQNEAQ (reference sequence). This CDR3 spans 14 amino acids. Trimming cost V 8 bases and J 6 bases; bases outside gene matches: 9. CDR3 sequence reads: CASLNSGTINEQFF. The CDR3, as DNA: TGTGCCAGCCTAAATAGCGGGACGATCAATGAGCAGTTCTTC.

The V and J genes are TRBV7-6 and TRBJ1-4, with a weak D call TRBD1 (5 bases). V dropped 2 bases and J dropped 8 bases, with 18 bases sitting between them. The CDR3 totals 16 residues. Germline assignment: CDR1 SGHVS and CDR2 FNYEAQ. The chain's CDR3 is CASSLSGRVLGEKLFF. For the CDR3, the DNA is TGTGCCAGCAGCTTATCAGGCAGGGTCCTCGGCGAAAAACTGTTTTTT. The whole variable domain, filled in from reference TRBV7-6 and TRBJ1-4, reads GAGVSQSPRYKVTKRGQDVALRCDPISGHVSLYWYRQALGQGPEFLTYFNYEAQQDKSGLPNDRFSAERPEGSISTLTIQRTEQRDSAMYRCASSLSGRVLGEKLFFGSGTQLSVL.

The V and J genes are TRBV9 and TRBJ2-5; 7 nucleotides line up with TRBD2. The J segment lost 4 bases and the V segment lost 0 bases, leaving 3 bases of the junction unmatched. CDR1 is SGDLS and CDR2 is YYNGEE in the germline V gene. The CDR3 totals 14 residues. In DNA, the CDR3 is TGTGCCAGCAGCGTAGATACTAGCGTAGAGACCCAGTACTTC. Protein product: CASSVDTSVETQYF.

The chain carries TRBV7-9 and TRBJ1-1; TRBD1 agrees at 7 bases. This CDR3 has 11 amino acids. Germline CDR1 reads SEHNR; CDR2 reads FQNEAQ (reference sequence). J was trimmed by 11 bases and V by 4 bases; bases with no gene match: 4. The CDR3 region has the DNA TGTGCCAGCAGCTCACAGGGGCGCGCTTTCTTT. Amino acids: CASSSQGRAFF.

This rearrangement joins TRBV6-6 to TRBJ2-7; D is unclear. The germline V and J ends were trimmed by 6 bases and 3 bases, with 6 bases remaining between them. CDR1 and CDR2 (germline): MNHNY, SVGAGI (reference sequence). This CDR3 region has 11 residues. The CDR3 region is CASSPSYEQYF. The CDR3 coding sequence is TGTGCCAGCAGCCCTAGCTACGAGCAGTACTTC.

The rearrangement links TRBV5-1 to TRBJ2-5, with D unclear. Germline V gene sequence: CDR1 SGHRS, CDR2 YFSETQ. V lost 4 bases to trimming and J lost 1 base, with 8 bases between them. The CDR3 covers 13 residues. This CDR3 is CASSAGSQETQYF. CDR3 DNA sequence: TGCGCCAGCAGCGCCGGGTCCCAAGAGACCCAGTACTTC.